Presented here are 29 T cell receptor beta chains from one specimen sequenced in a study of blood T cell repertoires in COVID-19. This table comes from immunoSEQ multiplex PCR, and its TCRdb copy is limited to in-frame clones, with some not included. The top ten hold less than 5% of the sample, which has 150,000 to 200,000 clones, about 91% seen once. Sample: peripheral blood. These receptors were collected from a woman aged 55-70 years who had recovered from COVID-19.

The V gene is TRBV9, the J gene TRBJ2-1; 12 positions match TRBD2. The CDR3 spans 19 residues. Germline-derived CDR1 and CDR2 are SGDLS and YYNGEE. J lost 7 bases, V lost 1 base, and 15 bases had no gene match. The CDR3 DNA follows: TGTGCCAGCAGCGTATTTGGACTAGCGGGGACCTTCAGGGCGAATGAGCAGTTCTTC. Its translation: CASSVFGLAGTFRANEQFF.

This clone was counted only a few times. The chain links TRBV28 to TRBJ1-1, with TRBD1 as a possible D gene (5 bases). This CDR3 spans 16 amino acids. Trimming removed 5 bases at V and 6 bases at J, with 22 bases between. Per the germline V gene, CDR1 is MDHEN and CDR2 is SYDVKM. CDR3 in amino acids: CASSPGGLQGRSEAFF. The CDR3 DNA sequence: TGTGCCAGCAGTCCGGGCGGCCTCCAGGGAAGGTCTGAAGCTTTCTTT.

The chain combines TRBV3-1 (or the pseudogene TRBV3-2) with TRBJ2-2, with 13 nucleotides matching TRBD2. CDR1 and CDR2 from the germline V gene are LGHDT and YNNKEL (reference sequence). The trim removed 3 bases at V and 8 bases at J, leaving 6 bases unmatched. This CDR3 region has 16 residues. The CDR3, as DNA: TGTGCCAGCAGCCAGACTAGCGGGGGGCGCAGAGGGGAGCTGTTTTTT. Protein sequence: CASSQTSGGRRGELFF.

This chain joins TRBV6-2 or TRBV6-3 and TRBJ1-2, with D unclear. Trimming took 1 base from V and 2 from J, leaving 11 bases between them. The CDR3 extends over 15 amino acids. Germline-derived CDR1 and CDR2 are MNHEY and SVGEGT. CDR3 protein: CASSYWPMRNYGYTF. The CDR3 DNA follows: TGTGCCAGCAGTTACTGGCCGATGAGGAACTATGGCTACACCTTC.

This clone was counted only a few times. V gene TRBV14 combines with J gene TRBJ2-3, with TRBD2 identical over 10 bases. V trimming: 1 base; J trimming: 2 bases; junction bases outside the gene matches: 18. Germline-derived CDR1 and CDR2 are SGHDN and FVKESK. The CDR3 length is 21 residues. CDR3 DNA sequence: TGTGCCAGCAGCCAAGGATTTTATGTTTCGAAAGCGGGGGGGAACACAGATACGCAGTATTTT. Translating it yields CASSQGFYVSKAGGNTDTQYF.

The chain carries TRBV5-1 and TRBJ2-2; 12 bases agree with TRBD1. The CDR3 is 14 amino acids. The germline gives CDR1 SGHRS, CDR2 YFSETQ. V was clipped by 3 bases and J by 10 bases; unmatched bases: 4. DNA for the CDR3: TGCGCCAGCAGCTCCGGGACAGGGGGCCAGGAGCTGTTTTTT. This encodes CASSSGTGGQELFF.

The chain recombines TRBV6-5 with TRBJ2-5, with TRBD1 matching over 10 bases. V shed 5 bases, J shed 6 bases, and the junction held 6 bases outside the gene matches. Germline CDR1 reads MNHEY; CDR2 reads SVGAGI. The CDR3 consists of 14 residues. The CDR3 DNA follows: TGTGCCAGCAGTCCGGGACAGGGGCTACAGACCCAGTACTTC. Its protein product is CASSPGQGLQTQYF.

The V gene is TRBV5-1, the J gene TRBJ2-3; 8 nucleotides align to TRBD2. Germline-derived CDR1 and CDR2 are SGHRS and YFSETQ. The junction had 6 bases not matched to a gene; V was cut back by 2 bases and J by 4 bases. This CDR3 has 15 amino acids. In DNA form, the CDR3 reads TGCGCCAGCAGCTTTGGCGGGGGGACATCAGATACGCAGTATTTT. Protein product: CASSFGGGTSDTQYF.

This clone has just one count. The V and J genes are TRBV11-1 and TRBJ1-1; D possibly corresponds to TRBD1 (6 bases). The CDR3 contains 16 residues. Germline lookup yields CDR1 SGHAT and CDR2 FQDESV (reference sequence). The germline V and J ends were trimmed by 5 bases and 0 bases, with 16 bases remaining between them. The CDR3 protein is CASSVQWGQLNTEAFF. The CDR3 region has the DNA TGTGCCAGCAGCGTCCAATGGGGACAACTGAACACTGAAGCTTTCTTT. Together with reference TRBV11-1 and TRBJ1-1, the CDR3 gives the full variable domain: EAEVAQSPRYKITEKSQAVAFWCDPISGHATLYWYRQILGQGPELLVQFQDESVVDDSQLPKDRFSAERLKGVDSTLKIQPAELGDSAMYLCASSVQWGQLNTEAFFGQGTRLTVV.

The chain couples TRBV24-1 to TRBJ2-5; weak D call: TRBD1 (5 bases). The germline V and J ends were trimmed by 4 bases and 0 bases, with 14 bases remaining between them. The CDR3 runs 16 residues. The germline V gene encodes CDR1 KGHDR and CDR2 SFDVKD. This CDR3 is CATSEATAPNQETQYF. CDR3 DNA: TGTGCCACCAGTGAAGCGACAGCGCCTAACCAAGAGACCCAGTACTTC.

The chain recombines TRBV10-2 with TRBJ2-1; 12 bases match TRBD1. Germline CDR1 reads WSHSY; CDR2 reads SAAADI. With V trimmed by 7 bases and J by 7 bases, 8 bases remained unmatched. CDR3 size: 15 residues. The CDR3 nucleotides read TGCGCCAGCAACACGGGACAGGGGGCCCGGAATGAGCAGTTCTTC. This codes for CASNTGQGARNEQFF.

The chain links TRBV20-1 to TRBJ1-1; no definite D call. Between the trimmed V and J ends, which lost 3 bases and 5 bases, there was a span of 7 bases. Per the germline V gene, CDR1 is DFQATT and CDR2 is SNEGSKA (reference sequence). The CDR3 has 11 residues. This chain's CDR3 is CSARKRTEAFF. Written as DNA, the CDR3 is TGCAGTGCTAGGAAGCGGACTGAAGCTTTCTTT.

The V gene is TRBV2, the J gene TRBJ2-4; TRBD2 agrees at 16 bases. Germline V gene sequence: CDR1 SNHLY, CDR2 FYNNEI. The CDR3 spans 16 residues. V shed 7 bases, J shed 7 bases, and the junction held 7 bases outside the gene matches. The CDR3 loop reads CASTGLAGGPENIQYF. The CDR3 region has the DNA TGTGCCAGCACGGGACTAGCGGGGGGGCCGGAGAACATTCAGTACTTC.

The rearrangement uses TRBV18 and TRBJ2-3; D remains unclear. The CDR3 spans 15 residues. Germline CDR1 and CDR2: KGHSH and LQKENI. Trimming took off 3 bases at V and 0 bases at J, with 10 bases between the two ends. This chain's CDR3 is CASSPQSTSTDTQYF. The DNA of the CDR3 is TGTGCCAGCTCACCTCAATCCACTAGCACAGATACGCAGTATTTT. Full variable domain (missing parts from reference TRBV18 and TRBJ2-3): NAGVMQNPRHLVRRRGQEARLRCSPMKGHSHVYWYRQLPEEGLKFMVYLQKENIIDESGMPKERFSAEFPKEGPSILRIQQVVRGDSAAYFCASSPQSTSTDTQYFGPGTRLTVL.

The J gene is TRBJ1-2, the V gene TRBV6-2 or TRBV6-3; unclear D gene. The germline CDR1 and CDR2 sequences are MNHEY and SVGEGT. Trimming took off 0 bases at V and 5 bases at J, with 13 bases between the two ends. The CDR3 extends over 15 amino acids. The CDR3 DNA reads TGTGCCAGCAGTTACTCGAGTCAACCGGTTTATGGCTACACCTTC. Translated: CASSYSSQPVYGYTF.

The V gene is TRBV5-4, the J gene TRBJ2-2, with D tentatively TRBD2 (6 bases). This CDR3 is built from 16 residues. V was pared by 1 base and J by 7 bases, with 17 bases between. Germline V gene data show CDR1 as SGHNT and CDR2 as YYREEE (reference sequence). The CDR3 bases are TGTGCCAGCAGCTTGAATGGGGGGATTATTCACGGGGAGCTGTTTTTT. It translates to CASSLNGGIIHGELFF. Using reference TRBV5-4 and TRBJ2-2 for the parts outside the CDR3, the full variable domain is ETGVTQSPTHLIKTRGQQVTLRCSSQSGHNTVSWYQQALGQGPQFIFQYYREEENGRGNFPPRFSGLQFPNYSSELNVNALELDDSALYLCASSLNGGIIHGELFFGEGSRLTVL.

The chain links TRBV7-8 to TRBJ2-3; 10 positions agree with TRBD2. CDR3 length: 14 residues. Losses at the gene ends were 2 bases for V and 4 bases for J; bases not matched to a gene: 0. Germline V gene sequence: CDR1 SGHVS, CDR2 FQNEAQ. The CDR3 reads CASSLSGGADTQYF. The CDR3 DNA sequence: TGTGCCAGCAGCTTAAGCGGGGGGGCAGATACGCAGTATTTT.

Only a few counts were recorded for this clone. The chain combines TRBV16 with TRBJ2-7, with unresolved D. With 2 bases removed from V and 6 bases from J, the gap between germline ends came to 11 bases. The CDR3 runs to 13 residues. From germline, CDR1 is KGHSY and CDR2 FQNENV. CDR3 nucleotides: TGTGCCAGCAGCCAACGACTCGACGGCGAGCAGTACTTC. It encodes CASSQRLDGEQYF.

The V call is TRBV29-1, the J call TRBJ2-1, with TRBD2 matching over 10 bases. The CDR3 runs to 15 residues. Germline CDR1 and CDR2: SQVTM and ANQGSEA. V was pared by 1 base and J by 4 bases, with 4 bases of the junction left unmatched. The CDR3 spells CSVEGLAGVYNEQFF. CDR3 bases: TGCAGCGTTGAAGGGCTAGCGGGGGTTTACAATGAGCAGTTCTTC.

J is TRBJ2-7 and V is TRBV5-1; 9 nucleotides match TRBD1. This CDR3 comprises 16 residues. Germline V gives CDR1 SGHRS, CDR2 YFSETQ. V trimming: 0 bases; J trimming: 4 bases; junction bases outside the gene matches: 8. The CDR3 sequence: CASSLADGTGLYEQYF. The CDR3 DNA reads TGCGCCAGCAGCTTGGCCGACGGGACAGGGCTGTACGAGCAGTACTTC.

The genes are TRBV6-5 and TRBJ2-7; D call uncertain. The germline V gene has CDR1 MNHEY and CDR2 SVGAGI. Trimming took off 8 bases at V and 3 bases at J, with 11 bases between the two ends. This CDR3 is 12 amino acids long. This CDR3 is CASGSSIYEQYF. The CDR3 bases are TGTGCCAGCGGTAGCAGTATCTACGAGCAGTACTTC.

The V gene is TRBV3-1 (or the pseudogene TRBV3-2), the J gene TRBJ2-2; 11 bases fit TRBD1. The ends lost 4 bases at V and 3 bases at J; junction bases unmatched: 4. Germline values: CDR1 LGHDT, CDR2 YNNKEL (reference sequence). CDR3 size: 16 residues. The CDR3 loop reads CASSPRDRGDTGELFF. The CDR3 DNA reads TGTGCCAGCAGCCCAAGGGACAGGGGGGACACCGGGGAGCTGTTTTTT.

The J gene is TRBJ1-2, the V gene TRBV5-4; D may be TRBD1 (5 bases). Germline CDR1 and CDR2: SGHNT and YYREEE (reference sequence). CDR3 length: 13 residues. Trimming stripped 2 bases from V and 9 bases from J, with 14 bases between. CDR3: CASSFPPGDRYTF. CDR3 nucleotides: TGTGCCAGCAGCTTCCCCCCGGGGGACCGCTACACCTTC. The variable domain in full, with the rest retrieved from reference TRBV5-4 and TRBJ1-2, is ETGVTQSPTHLIKTRGQQVTLRCSSQSGHNTVSWYQQALGQGPQFIFQYYREEENGRGNFPPRFSGLQFPNYSSELNVNALELDDSALYLCASSFPPGDRYTFGSGTRLTVV.

The chain recombines TRBV5-1 with TRBJ1-1; D unclear. The CDR3 contains 15 residues. V was shortened by 0 bases and J by 0 bases, with 9 bases between the two germline ends. Germline values: CDR1 SGHRS, CDR2 YFSETQ. CDR3 region: CASSLDTTLNTEAFF. The CDR3 nucleotides are TGCGCCAGCAGCTTGGACACGACTTTGAACACTGAAGCTTTCTTT.

V is TRBV6-2 or TRBV6-3 and J is TRBJ2-1; 13 nucleotides line up with TRBD2. J was trimmed by 6 bases and V by 6 bases; bases with no gene match: 5. This CDR3 spans 15 amino acids. Per germline, CDR1 MNHEY and CDR2 SVGEGT. This chain's CDR3 is CASSSRTSGGNEQFF. CDR3 in DNA: TGTGCCAGCAGCAGTCGGACTAGCGGGGGCAATGAGCAGTTCTTC.

The chain uses TRBV12-3 or TRBV12-4 and TRBJ2-7; D uncertain. Deletions cut 6 bases from V and 6 bases from J, with 15 bases between. The CDR3 sequence is 13 residues long. DNA for the CDR3: TGTGCCAGCAGCTTCTCGTCCCTACCCGAGCAGTACTTC. Encoded protein: CASSFSSLPEQYF.

The chain links TRBV6-4 to TRBJ1-1; 8 nucleotides match TRBD1. This CDR3 is 13 amino acids long. Trimming at V came to 10 bases and at J to 1 base, leaving 5 bases not matched to a gene. The V gene's germline CDR1 is MRHNA and CDR2 SNTAGT. CDR3 protein: CAKVDRENTEAFF. The CDR3 DNA sequence: TGTGCCAAGGTGGACAGGGAGAACACTGAAGCTTTCTTT.

Concerning this clone: The junction does not match germline at one end; this may be a read error. The chain joins TRBV5-1 to TRBJ2-7; TRBD1 matches 12 bases. Germline-derived CDR1 and CDR2 are SGHRS and YFSETQ. The CDR3 is made up of 15 amino acids. This CDR3 is CASSFGNRDRGRLDF. The CDR3 DNA follows: TGCGCCAGCAGCTTCGGGAACCGGGACAGGGGGCGATTGGACTTC. Full variable domain (missing parts from reference TRBV5-1 and TRBJ2-7): KAGVTQTPRYLIKTRGQQVTLSCSPISGHRSVSWYQQTPGQGLQFLFEYFSETQRNKGNFPGRFSGRQFSNSRSEMNVSTLELGDSALYLCASSFGNRDRGRLDFGPGTRLTVT.

The chain links TRBV11-3 to TRBJ1-1; the D is unclear. The germline CDR1 and CDR2 sequences are SGHNT and YENEEA. V was shortened by 11 bases and J by 1 base, with 14 bases between the two germline ends. CDR3 length: 13 amino acids. The DNA for the CDR3 is TGTGCCGGCACACTAGGAGCGAACACTGAAGCTTTCTTT. Protein: CAGTLGANTEAFF.